Given below is one T cell receptor beta chain in context. Moderate-to-severe activity, CAS ≥3, NOSPECS ≥4 and a duration under 3 months were seen in donors with ophthalmopathy. The CDR3 consists of 15 residues. The V end was cut by 5 bases, the J end by 4 bases, with 17 bases between. Germline loops: CDR1 LNHNV, CDR2 YYDKDF (reference sequence). The sample originates from a study of Graves' ophthalmopathy and Graves' hyperthyroidism. Study-level background: At the time of initial diagnosis and before any treatment, peripheral blood was collected.

The sequenced template was RNA, covering the TCR beta CDR3 region. RT-PCR with HTBI primers came first, then second-round multiplex PCR. A single record per CDR3 protein comes from TCRdb applying MiXCR to the multiplex PCR reads. The repertoire holds under 350,000 distinct CDR3 sequences, with 17% as singletons. The TCR was taken from an adult man with Graves' ophthalmopathy. Sequencing was performed on peripheral blood. The chain carries TRBV15 and TRBJ1-1; TRBD1 might be the D (6 bases). The CDR3: CATSLAGGGFTEAFF. In DNA form, the CDR3 reads TGTGCCACCAGCCTAGCGGGAGGGGGTTTCACTGAAGCTTTCTTT.